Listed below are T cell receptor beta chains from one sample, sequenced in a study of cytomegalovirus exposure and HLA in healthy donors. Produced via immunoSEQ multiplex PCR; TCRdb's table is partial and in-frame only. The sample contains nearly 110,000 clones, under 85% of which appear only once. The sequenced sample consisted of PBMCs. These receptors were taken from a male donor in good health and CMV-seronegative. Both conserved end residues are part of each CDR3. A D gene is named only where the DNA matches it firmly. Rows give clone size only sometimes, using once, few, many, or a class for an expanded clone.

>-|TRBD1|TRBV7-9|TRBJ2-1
CASTIGQDQGQFF
TGTGCCAGCACCATTGGACAGGACCAGGGGCAGTTCTTC
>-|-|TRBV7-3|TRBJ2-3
CASSLTGGSSTDTQYF
TGTGCCAGCAGCTTAACTGGCGGGTCTAGCACAGATACGCAGTATTTT
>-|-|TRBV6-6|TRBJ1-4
CASRDWVGEKLFF
TGTGCCAGCCGAGACTGGGTCGGGGAAAAACTGTTTTTT
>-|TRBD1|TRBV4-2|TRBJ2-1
CASSPEGQGSNEQFF
TGTGCCAGCAGCCCGGAGGGACAGGGGTCCAATGAGCAGTTCTTC
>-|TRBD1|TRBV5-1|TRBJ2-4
CASRGTGGHIQYF
TGCGCCAGCAGGGGGACAGGGGGGCACATTCAGTACTTC
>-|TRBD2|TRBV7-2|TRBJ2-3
CASSLAGGLDTQYF
TGTGCCAGCAGCTTAGCGGGAGGGCTCGATACGCAGTATTTT
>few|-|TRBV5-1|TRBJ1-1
CASSFQGITEAFF
TGCGCCAGCAGCTTCCAGGGTATCACTGAAGCTTTCTTT
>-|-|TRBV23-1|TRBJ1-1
CASSLKFIRVWTEAFF
TGCGCCAGCAGCCTCAAGTTTATCCGGGTTTGGACTGAAGCTTTCTTT
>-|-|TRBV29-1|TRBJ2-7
CSVKQEDTYEQYF
TGCAGCGTGAAACAGGAAGATACCTACGAGCAGTACTTC
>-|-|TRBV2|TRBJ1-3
CASSGESAGNTIYF
TGTGCCAGCAGTGGGGAGTCCGCTGGAAACACCATATATTTT
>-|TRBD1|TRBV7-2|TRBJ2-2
CASSARQGANTGELFF
TGTGCCAGCAGCGCCCGACAGGGGGCGAACACCGGGGAGCTGTTTTTT
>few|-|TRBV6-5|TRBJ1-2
CASSYGQGNYGYTF
TGTGCCAGCAGTTACGGGCAGGGGAACTATGGCTACACCTTC
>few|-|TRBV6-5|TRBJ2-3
CASSYLPGSPTDTQYF
TGTGCCAGCAGTTACCTACCGGGTTCGCCAACAGATACGCAGTATTTT
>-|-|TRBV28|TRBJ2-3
CASSLPGATTDTQYF
TGTGCCAGCAGTTTACCGGGAGCTACCACAGATACGCAGTATTTT
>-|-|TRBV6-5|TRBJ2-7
CASSPNRAGYEQYF
TGTGCCAGCAGTCCGAACAGGGCGGGCTACGAGCAGTACTTC
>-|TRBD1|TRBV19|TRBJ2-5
CASSAPLTGGHETQYF
TGTGCCAGTAGTGCCCCCTTGACAGGGGGGCACGAGACCCAGTACTTC
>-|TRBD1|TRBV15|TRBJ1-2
CATSSLGTGAALNYGYTF
TGTGCCACCAGCAGCCTCGGGACAGGGGCCGCTTTAAACTATGGCTACACCTTC
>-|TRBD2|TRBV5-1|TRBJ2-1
CASSLRAGVNEQFF
TGCGCCAGCAGCTTGAGAGCGGGAGTTAATGAGCAGTTCTTC
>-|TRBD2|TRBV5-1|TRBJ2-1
CASSLTLAGNNEQFF
TGCGCCAGCAGCTTGACACTAGCGGGTAACAATGAGCAGTTCTTC
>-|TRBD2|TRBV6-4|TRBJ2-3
CASSDSAGAGDTQYF
TGTGCCAGCAGTGACTCCGCGGGAGCTGGAGATACGCAGTATTTT
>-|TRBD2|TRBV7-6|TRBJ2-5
CASSDTGTSEETQYF
TGTGCCAGCAGCGATACCGGGACTAGCGAAGAGACCCAGTACTTC
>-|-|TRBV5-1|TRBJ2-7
CASSLTGDAYEQYF
TGCGCCAGCAGCTTGACGGGAGATGCGTACGAGCAGTACTTC
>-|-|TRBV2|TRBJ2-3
CASSEGGMGTDTQYF
TGTGCCAGCAGTGAAGGCGGGATGGGCACAGATACGCAGTATTTT
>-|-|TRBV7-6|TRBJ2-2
CASSPNTGELFF
TGTGCCAGCAGCCCTAACACCGGGGAGCTGTTTTTT
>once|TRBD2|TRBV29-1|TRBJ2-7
CSVLKLAGVSYEQYF
TGCAGCGTTCTAAAACTAGCGGGCGTTTCCTACGAGCAGTACTTC
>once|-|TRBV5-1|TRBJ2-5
CASSVTSSQETQYF
TGCGCCAGCAGCGTGACTAGTTCCCAAGAGACCCAGTACTTC
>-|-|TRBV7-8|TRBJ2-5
CASSLVQGGEQETQYF
TGTGCCAGCAGCTTAGTTCAGGGTGGAGAGCAAGAGACCCAGTACTTC
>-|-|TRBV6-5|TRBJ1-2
CASSSITTGTRSYTF
TGTGCCAGCAGTTCAATTACGACAGGAACGAGAAGCTACACCTTC
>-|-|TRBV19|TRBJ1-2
CASSIATGRGYTF
TGTGCCAGTAGTATTGCGACAGGTAGAGGCTACACCTTC
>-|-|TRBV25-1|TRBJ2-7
CASSTPQGREAEQYF
TGTGCCAGCAGTACCCCCCAAGGCAGGGAGGCCGAGCAGTACTTC
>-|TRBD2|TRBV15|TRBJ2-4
CATSRRTGTRSAIQYF
TGTGCCACCAGCAGGCGCACCGGGACTAGAAGTGCCATTCAGTACTTC
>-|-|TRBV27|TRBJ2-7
CASQGGGRFYEQYF
TGTGCCAGTCAGGGAGGGGGACGCTTCTACGAGCAGTACTTC
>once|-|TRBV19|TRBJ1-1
CASSIQENTEAFF
TGTGCCAGTAGTATACAGGAGAACACTGAAGCTTTCTTT
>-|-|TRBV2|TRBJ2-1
CASSERALRRGSRAYNEQFF
TGTGCCAGCAGTGAACGGGCCCTTAGGAGAGGGAGTCGGGCCTACAATGAGCAGTTCTTC
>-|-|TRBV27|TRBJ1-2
CASMSHYGGSGADGYTF
TGTGCCAGCATGTCCCACTACGGGGGGAGTGGAGCGGATGGCTACACCTTC
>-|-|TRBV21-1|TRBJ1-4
CATLPHRQGAREKLFF
TGTGCCACCCTCCCCCACAGACAGGGGGCAAGAGAAAAACTGTTTTTT
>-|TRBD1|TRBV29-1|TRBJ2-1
CSLRTGGSEQFF
TGCAGCCTTCGGACAGGGGGCAGTGAGCAGTTCTTC
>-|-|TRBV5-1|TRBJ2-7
CASSPRADSYEQYF
TGCGCCAGCAGTCCGAGGGCCGACTCCTACGAGCAGTACTTC
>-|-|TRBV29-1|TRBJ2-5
CSGLRGNEETQYF
TGCAGCGGCCTGCGGGGCAACGAAGAGACCCAGTACTTC
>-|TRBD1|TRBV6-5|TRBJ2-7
CASSLQGARSYEQYF
TGTGCCAGCAGTTTACAGGGGGCGAGGTCCTACGAGCAGTACTTC
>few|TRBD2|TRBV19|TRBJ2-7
CASSPTSGILREQYF
TGTGCCAGTAGCCCGACTAGCGGGATCCTGAGAGAGCAGTACTTC
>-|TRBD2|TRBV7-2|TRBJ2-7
CASSLAPSFSGGVEQYF
TGTGCCAGCAGCTTAGCGCCTAGTTTCAGTGGGGGGGTCGAGCAGTACTTC
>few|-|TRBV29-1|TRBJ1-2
CSVVSPSYGYTF
TGCAGCGTTGTTTCCCCCTCCTATGGCTACACCTTC
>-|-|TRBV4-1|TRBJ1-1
CASSRLGGPRGLNTEAFF
TGCGCCAGCAGCCGTCTGGGGGGGCCGAGAGGGTTGAACACTGAAGCTTTCTTT
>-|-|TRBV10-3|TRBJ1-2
CAISEVYTYGYTF
TGTGCCATCAGTGAGGTATACACCTATGGCTACACCTTC
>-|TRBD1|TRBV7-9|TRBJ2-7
CASSFVEGAKSEQYF
TGTGCCAGCAGCTTTGTCGAGGGGGCGAAGAGCGAGCAGTACTTC
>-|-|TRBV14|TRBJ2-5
CASSQVESFQETQYF
TGTGCCAGCAGCCAAGTTGAGAGTTTCCAAGAGACCCAGTACTTC
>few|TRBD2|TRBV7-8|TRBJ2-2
CASSPGLAVGTGELFF
TGTGCCAGCAGCCCTGGACTAGCGGTGGGCACCGGGGAGCTGTTTTTT
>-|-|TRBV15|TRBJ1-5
CATSRDWSRVGSQPQHF
TGTGCCACCAGCAGAGATTGGAGCAGGGTCGGTTCTCAGCCCCAGCATTTT
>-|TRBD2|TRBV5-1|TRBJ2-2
CASSPGGLAANTGELFF
TGCGCCAGCAGCCCCGGGGGACTAGCGGCGAACACCGGGGAGCTGTTTTTT
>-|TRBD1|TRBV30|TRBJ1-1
CAWSPQGVEAFF
TGTGCCTGGAGTCCTCAGGGGGTGGAAGCTTTCTTT
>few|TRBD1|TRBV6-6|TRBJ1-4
CASSLGQGLFF
TGTGCCAGCAGTTTGGGACAGGGACTGTTTTTT
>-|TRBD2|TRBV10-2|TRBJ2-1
CASRTSELYNEQFF
TGCGCCAGCAGAACTAGCGAGCTATACAATGAGCAGTTCTTC
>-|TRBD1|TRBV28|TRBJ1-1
CASSLTGGGGAFF
TGTGCCAGCAGCCTCACAGGGGGCGGTGGAGCTTTCTTT
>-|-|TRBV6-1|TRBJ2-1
CASSEGLSWDEQFF
TGTGCCAGCAGTGAAGGACTATCCTGGGATGAGCAGTTCTTC
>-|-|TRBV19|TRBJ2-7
CASSIGTGNYEQYF
TGTGCCAGTAGTATAGGAACAGGGAACTACGAGCAGTACTTC
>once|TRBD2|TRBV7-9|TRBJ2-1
CASSREKAGVAYNEQFF
TGTGCCAGCAGTCGTGAGAAGGCGGGAGTAGCGTACAATGAGCAGTTCTTC
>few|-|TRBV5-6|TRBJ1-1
CASSLDRNGAFF
TGTGCCAGCAGCTTGGACAGAAATGGGGCTTTCTTT
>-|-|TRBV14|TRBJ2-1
CASSQWAGSYNEQFF
TGTGCCAGCAGCCAATGGGCGGGAAGCTACAATGAGCAGTTCTTC
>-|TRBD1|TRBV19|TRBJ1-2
CASSIGTSGTGNVMANYGYTF
TGTGCCAGTAGTATAGGGACCTCCGGGACAGGGAACGTCATGGCCAACTATGGCTACACCTTC